A single sample gave rise to the 3 T cell receptor beta chains below, sequenced in a study of cytomegalovirus exposure and HLA in healthy donors (dated by TCRdb to about 2017). Library creation used the immunoSEQ multiplex PCR assay. For the multiplex PCR, a mixture combining 60 forward primers for TCR Vbeta segments and 13 reverse primers for TCR Jbeta segments was used. Not all clones reach the TCRdb copy of this immuneACCESS table, which keeps in-frame sequences only. Checked studies attribute under half of the gap to unresolved V genes and leave the rest unexplained. This sample holds around 99,000 clones; roughly 80% were observed only once. Less than 3% of the sample goes to the ten largest clones. The specimen was PBMCs. These receptors were collected from a man aged 25-40 years in good health and CMV-seropositive.

This chain joins TRBV30 and TRBJ1-4; tentatively, D is TRBD1 (5 bases). Trimming stripped 6 bases from V and 8 bases from J, with 19 bases between. The CDR3 consists of 14 residues. Germline V gene sequence: CDR1 GTSNPN, CDR2 SVGIG (reference sequence). Here the CDR3 DNA reads TGTGCCTGTGATTCCGGGACTGGCAAGGAAAAACTGTTTTTT. It yields the protein CACDSGTGKEKLFF.

This chain uses TRBV9 with TRBJ2-3; 12 bases match TRBD2. V trimming: 4 bases; J trimming: 5 bases; junction bases outside the gene matches: 5. Germline CDR1 is SGDLS and CDR2 is YYNGEE. The CDR3 has 15 amino acids. The CDR3 region has the DNA TGTGCCAGCAGCTTATGGACTAGCGGGGAAGATACGCAGTATTTT. This translates into CASSLWTSGEDTQYF.

The rearrangement links TRBV5-1 to TRBJ2-7; 7 bases are a match to TRBD2. Germline V CDR1 and CDR2: SGHRS, YFSETQ. The CDR3 runs to 15 residues. With V trimmed by 0 bases and J by 0 bases, 3 bases remained unmatched. CDR3 DNA: TGCGCCAGCAGCTTGGCCCCTAGCGGCTCCTACGAGCAGTACTTC. Translation: CASSLAPSGSYEQYF.